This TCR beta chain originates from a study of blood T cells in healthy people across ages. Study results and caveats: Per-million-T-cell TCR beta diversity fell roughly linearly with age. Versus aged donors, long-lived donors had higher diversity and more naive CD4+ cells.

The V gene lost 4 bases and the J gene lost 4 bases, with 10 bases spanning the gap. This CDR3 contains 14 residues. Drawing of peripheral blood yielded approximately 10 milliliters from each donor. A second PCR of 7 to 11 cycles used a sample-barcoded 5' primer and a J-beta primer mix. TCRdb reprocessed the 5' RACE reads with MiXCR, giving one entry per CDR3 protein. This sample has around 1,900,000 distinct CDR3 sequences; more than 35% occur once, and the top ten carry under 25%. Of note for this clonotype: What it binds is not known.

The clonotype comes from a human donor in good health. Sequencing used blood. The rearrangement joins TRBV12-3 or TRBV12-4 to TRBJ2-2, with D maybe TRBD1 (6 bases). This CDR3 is CASSSTGPTGELFF. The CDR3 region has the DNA TGTGCCAGCAGTTCTACAGGGCCCACCGGGGAGCTGTTTTTT.